The clone carrying this TCR beta chain occurred a few times. Data came from immunoSEQ multiplex PCR; TCRdb stores just in-frame clones and leaves some out. The table includes about 210,000 clones, 80% detected once. This sample stems from a study of blood T cell repertoires in COVID-19. The germline V gene encodes CDR1 LNHDA and CDR2 SQIVND (reference sequence). This CDR3 comprises 16 residues. Trimming cost V 2 bases and J 7 bases; bases outside gene matches: 11. The receptor's source is a man younger than 45 with acute COVID-19. The chain employs TRBV19 and TRBJ2-1, with 7 positions matching TRBD2. Sequencing input: PBMCs or T cells enriched from blood (not recorded which). This chain's CDR3 is CASSITAWGAGNEQFF. CDR3 DNA: TGTGCCAGTAGTATAACTGCGTGGGGAGCGGGGAATGAGCAGTTCTTC. Drawing the rest from reference TRBV19 and TRBJ2-1, the complete variable domain is DGGITQSPKYLFRKEGQNVTLSCEQNLNHDAMYWYRQDPGQGLRLIYYSQIVNDFQKGDIAEGYSVSREKKESFPLTVTSAQKNPTAFYLCASSITAWGAGNEQFFGPGTRLTVL.